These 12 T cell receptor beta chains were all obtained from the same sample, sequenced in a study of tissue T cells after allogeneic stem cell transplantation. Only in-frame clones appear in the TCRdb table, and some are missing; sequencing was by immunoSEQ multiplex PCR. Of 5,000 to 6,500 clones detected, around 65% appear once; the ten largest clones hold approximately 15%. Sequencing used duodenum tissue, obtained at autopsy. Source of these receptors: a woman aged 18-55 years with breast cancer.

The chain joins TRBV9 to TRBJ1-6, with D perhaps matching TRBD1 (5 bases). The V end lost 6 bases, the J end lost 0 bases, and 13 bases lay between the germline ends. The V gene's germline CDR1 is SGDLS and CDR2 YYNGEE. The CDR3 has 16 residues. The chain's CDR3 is CASTKLDSSYNSPLHF. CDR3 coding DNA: TGTGCCAGCACCAAACTAGACAGCTCCTATAATTCACCCCTCCACTTT.

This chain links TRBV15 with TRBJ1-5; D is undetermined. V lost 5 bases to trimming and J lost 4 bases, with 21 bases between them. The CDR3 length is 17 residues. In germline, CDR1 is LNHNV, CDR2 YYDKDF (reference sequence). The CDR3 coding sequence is TGTGCCACCAGCTTACGGATCGATGGGTTTACGAATCAGCCCCAGCATTTT. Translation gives CATSLRIDGFTNQPQHF.

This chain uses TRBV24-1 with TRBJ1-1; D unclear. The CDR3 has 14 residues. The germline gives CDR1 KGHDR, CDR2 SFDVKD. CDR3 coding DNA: TGTATTCCCCCCCCGTACCCGCTGAACACTGAAGCTTTCTTT. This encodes CIPPPYPLNTEAFF.

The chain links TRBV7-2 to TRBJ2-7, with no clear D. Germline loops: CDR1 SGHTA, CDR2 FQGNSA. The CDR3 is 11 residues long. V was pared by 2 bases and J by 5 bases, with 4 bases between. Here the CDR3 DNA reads TGTGCCAGCAGCTTACTCGACGAGCAGTACTTC. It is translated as CASSLLDEQYF.

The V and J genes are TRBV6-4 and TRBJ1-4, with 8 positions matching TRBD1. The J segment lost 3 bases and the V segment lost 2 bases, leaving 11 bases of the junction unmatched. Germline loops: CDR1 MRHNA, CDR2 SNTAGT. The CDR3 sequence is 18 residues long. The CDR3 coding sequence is TGTGCCAGCAGTGACCCTGTCCCGGGACAGGCCCCTAATGAAAAACTGTTTTTT. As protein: CASSDPVPGQAPNEKLFF.

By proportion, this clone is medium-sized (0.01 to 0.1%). The CDR3: CASSLDRGGGRPQHF. In nucleotides, the CDR3 is TGTGCCAGCAGCTTAGACAGGGGCGGGGGTCGGCCCCAGCATTTT. The chain links TRBV7-2 to TRBJ1-5, with 7 bases identical to TRBD1. Looked up from germline, CDR1 is SGHTA and CDR2 is FQGNSA. The V and J ends lost 1 base and 9 bases, in that order; junction bases with no gene match: 9. This CDR3 is built from 15 residues.

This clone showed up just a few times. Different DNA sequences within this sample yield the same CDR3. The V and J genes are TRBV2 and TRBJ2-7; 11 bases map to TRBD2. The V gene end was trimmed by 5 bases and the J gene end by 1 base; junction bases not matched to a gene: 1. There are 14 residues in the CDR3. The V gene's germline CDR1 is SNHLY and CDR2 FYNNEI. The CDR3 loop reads CASSRTSGSYEQYF. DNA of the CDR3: TGTGCCAGCAGTAGGACTAGCGGGTCCTACGAGCAGTACTTC. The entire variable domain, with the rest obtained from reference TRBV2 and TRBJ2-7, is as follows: EPEVTQTPSHQVTQMGQEVILRCVPISNHLYFYWYRQILGQKVEFLVSFYNNEISEKSEIFDDQFSVERPDGSNFTLKIRSTKLEDSAMYFCASSRTSGSYEQYFGPGTRLTVT.

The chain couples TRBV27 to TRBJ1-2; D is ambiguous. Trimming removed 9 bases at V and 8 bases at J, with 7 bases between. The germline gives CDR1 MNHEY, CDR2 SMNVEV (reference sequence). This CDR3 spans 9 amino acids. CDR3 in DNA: TGTGCCAGATTCTGGGGCTACACCTTC. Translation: CARFWGYTF.

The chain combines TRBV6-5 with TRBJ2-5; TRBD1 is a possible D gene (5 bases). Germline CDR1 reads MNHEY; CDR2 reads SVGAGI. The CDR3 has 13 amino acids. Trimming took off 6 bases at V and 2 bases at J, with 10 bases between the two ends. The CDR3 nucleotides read TGTGCCAGCAGACTTCAGGGACAAGAGACCCAGTACTTC. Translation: CASRLQGQETQYF.

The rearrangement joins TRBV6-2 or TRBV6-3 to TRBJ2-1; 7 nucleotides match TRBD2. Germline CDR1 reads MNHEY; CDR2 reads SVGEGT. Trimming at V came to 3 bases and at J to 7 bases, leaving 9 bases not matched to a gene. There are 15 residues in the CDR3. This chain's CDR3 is CASSYAGVAWNEQFF. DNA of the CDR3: TGTGCCAGCAGTTATGCGGGGGTGGCGTGGAATGAGCAGTTCTTC.

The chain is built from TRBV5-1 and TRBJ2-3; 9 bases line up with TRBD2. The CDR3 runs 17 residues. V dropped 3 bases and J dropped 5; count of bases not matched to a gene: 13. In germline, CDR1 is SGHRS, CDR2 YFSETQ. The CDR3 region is CASSSGGGGRAKDTQYF. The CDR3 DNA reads TGCGCCAGCAGCTCTGGTGGTGGCGGGAGGGCGAAAGATACGCAGTATTTT.

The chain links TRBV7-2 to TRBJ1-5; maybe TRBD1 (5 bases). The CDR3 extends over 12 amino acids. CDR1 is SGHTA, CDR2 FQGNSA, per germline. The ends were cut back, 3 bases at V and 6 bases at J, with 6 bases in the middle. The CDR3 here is CASSFGGQPQHF. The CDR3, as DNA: TGTGCCAGCAGCTTCGGGGGTCAGCCCCAGCATTTT.